This T cell receptor (beta chain) was found in a study of technical replicates of blood from several donors (dated by TCRdb to about 2017). Reading from cysteine to phenylalanine, the CDR3 counts 14 amino acids. Only the CDR3 region is kept as DNA, spanning 42 bases read in frame from base 1. After removal of 4 bases from V and 1 base from J, the junction retains 3 bases not matched to a gene. Per the germline V gene, SGHRS is the CDR1 and YFSETQ is the CDR2. The library relied on the immunoSEQ multiplex PCR assay. The source is immuneACCESS, and TCRdb retained only in-frame sequences with V and J called. Part of the clones is not carried over; for the studies checked, unresolved V genes explain less than half of this, and the remainder is unexplained. For this sample there are more than 70,000 clones; 90% to 95% appear just once. The ten biggest clones cover roughly 0.27% of the sample. As regards this clone: Its antigen has not been determined. No base qualities exist here, and no much larger clone lies one base off it.

The rearrangement joined TRBV5-1 to TRBJ2-3, with 7 bases in between that match TRBD1. This clonotype was sampled from a human donor in good health. The sequencing input was T cells isolated from PBMCs. The DNA is TGCGCCAGCAGCATAGGACAGGGCACAGATACGCAGTATTTT. It translates to CASSIGQGTDTQYF.